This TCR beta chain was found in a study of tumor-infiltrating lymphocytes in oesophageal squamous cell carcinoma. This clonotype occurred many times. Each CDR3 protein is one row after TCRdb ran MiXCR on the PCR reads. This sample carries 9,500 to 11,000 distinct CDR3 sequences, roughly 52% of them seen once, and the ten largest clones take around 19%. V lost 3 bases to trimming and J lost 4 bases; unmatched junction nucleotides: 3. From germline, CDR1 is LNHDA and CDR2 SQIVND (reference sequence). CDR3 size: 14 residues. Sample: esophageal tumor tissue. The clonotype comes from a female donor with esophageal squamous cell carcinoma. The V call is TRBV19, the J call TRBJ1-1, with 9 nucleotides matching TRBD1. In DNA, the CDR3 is TGTGCCAGTAGTATCGGACAGGGGAGCACTGAAGCTTTCTTT. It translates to CASSIGQGSTEAFF. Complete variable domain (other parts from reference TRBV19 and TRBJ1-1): DGGITQSPKYLFRKEGQNVTLSCEQNLNHDAMYWYRQDPGQGLRLIYYSQIVNDFQKGDIAEGYSVSREKKESFPLTVTSAQKNPTAFYLCASSIGQGSTEAFFGQGTRLTVV.